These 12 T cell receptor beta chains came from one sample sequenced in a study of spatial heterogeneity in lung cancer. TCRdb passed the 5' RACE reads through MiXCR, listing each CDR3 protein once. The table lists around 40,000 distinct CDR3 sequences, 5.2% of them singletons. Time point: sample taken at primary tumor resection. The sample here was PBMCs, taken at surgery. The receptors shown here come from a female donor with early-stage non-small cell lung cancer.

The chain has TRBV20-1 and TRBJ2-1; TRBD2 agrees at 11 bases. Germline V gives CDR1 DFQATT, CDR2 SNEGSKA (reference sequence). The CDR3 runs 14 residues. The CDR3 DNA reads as TGCAGCCCGGCGGCTAGCGGGGGGAAGAATGAGCAGTTCTTC. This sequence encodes CSPAASGGKNEQFF.

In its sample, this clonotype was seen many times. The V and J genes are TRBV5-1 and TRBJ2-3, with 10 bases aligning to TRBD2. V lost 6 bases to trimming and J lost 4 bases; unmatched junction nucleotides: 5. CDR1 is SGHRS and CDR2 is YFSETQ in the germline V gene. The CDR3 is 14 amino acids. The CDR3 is CASTATSGADTQYF. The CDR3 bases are TGCGCCAGCACCGCCACTAGCGGGGCAGATACGCAGTATTTT.

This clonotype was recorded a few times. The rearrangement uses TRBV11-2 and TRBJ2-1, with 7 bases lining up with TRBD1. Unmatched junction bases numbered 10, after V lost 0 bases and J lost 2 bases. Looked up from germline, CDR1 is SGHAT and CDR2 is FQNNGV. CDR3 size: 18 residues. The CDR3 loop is CASSLDPRGRGPYNEQFF. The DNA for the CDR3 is TGTGCCAGCAGCTTAGATCCGAGGGGGCGAGGGCCCTACAATGAGCAGTTCTTC.

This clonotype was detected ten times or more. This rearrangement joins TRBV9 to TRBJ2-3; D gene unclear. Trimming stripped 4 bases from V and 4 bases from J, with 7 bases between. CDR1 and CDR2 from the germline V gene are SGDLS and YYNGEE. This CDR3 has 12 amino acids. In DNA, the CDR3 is TGTGCCAGCAGCCCCCTCCCAGATACGCAGTATTTT. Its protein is CASSPLPDTQYF.

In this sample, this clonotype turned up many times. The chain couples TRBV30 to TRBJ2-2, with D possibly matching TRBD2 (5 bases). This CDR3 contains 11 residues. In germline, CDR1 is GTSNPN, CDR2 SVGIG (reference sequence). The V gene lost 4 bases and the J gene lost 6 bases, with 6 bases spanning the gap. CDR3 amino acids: CAWMDSGELFF. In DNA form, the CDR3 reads TGTGCCTGGATGGACTCCGGGGAGCTGTTTTTT.

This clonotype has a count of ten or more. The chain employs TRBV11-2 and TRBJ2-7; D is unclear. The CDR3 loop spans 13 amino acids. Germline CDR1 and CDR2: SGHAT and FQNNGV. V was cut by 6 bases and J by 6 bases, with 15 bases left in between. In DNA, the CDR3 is TGTGCCAGCAGACAAAGGAGCCCCCTCGAGCAGTACTTC. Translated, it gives CASRQRSPLEQYF.

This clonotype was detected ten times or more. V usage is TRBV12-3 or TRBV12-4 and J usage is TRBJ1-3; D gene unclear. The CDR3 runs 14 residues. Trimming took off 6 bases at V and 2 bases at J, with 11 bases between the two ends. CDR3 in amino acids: CASSRRLTGNTIYF. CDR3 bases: TGTGCCAGCAGCCGCAGACTGACTGGAAACACCATATATTTT.

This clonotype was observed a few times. The CDR3 sequence is CSALRGLNTEAFF. The CDR3 DNA is TGCAGTGCCCTGAGAGGGTTGAACACTGAAGCTTTCTTT. The rearrangement links TRBV20-1 to TRBJ1-1, with D uncertain. Germline CDR1 DFQATT, CDR2 SNEGSKA (reference sequence). The CDR3 length is 13 residues. Trimming stripped 6 bases from V and 0 bases from J, with 11 bases between.

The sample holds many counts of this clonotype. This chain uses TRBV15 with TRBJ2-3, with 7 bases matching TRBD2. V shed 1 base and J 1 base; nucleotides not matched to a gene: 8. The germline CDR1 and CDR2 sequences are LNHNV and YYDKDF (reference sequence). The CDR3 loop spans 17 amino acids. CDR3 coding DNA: TGTGCCACCAGCAGAGGGGAGGGTGCGGGGGGCACAGATACGCAGTATTTT. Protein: CATSRGEGAGGTDTQYF.

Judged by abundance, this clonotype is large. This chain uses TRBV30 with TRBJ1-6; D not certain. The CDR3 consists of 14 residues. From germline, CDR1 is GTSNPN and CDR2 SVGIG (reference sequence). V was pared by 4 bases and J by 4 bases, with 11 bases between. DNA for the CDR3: TGTGCCTGGACCCGGGTCAGTTATAATTCACCCCTCCACTTT. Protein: CAWTRVSYNSPLHF.

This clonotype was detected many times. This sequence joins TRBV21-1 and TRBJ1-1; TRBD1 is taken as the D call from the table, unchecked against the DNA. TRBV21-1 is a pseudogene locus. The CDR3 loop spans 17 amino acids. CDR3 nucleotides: TGTGCCAGCAACCCCTCGGGACAGGGGCCCGAGAACACTGAAGCTTTCTTT. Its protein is CASNPSGQGPENTEAFF.

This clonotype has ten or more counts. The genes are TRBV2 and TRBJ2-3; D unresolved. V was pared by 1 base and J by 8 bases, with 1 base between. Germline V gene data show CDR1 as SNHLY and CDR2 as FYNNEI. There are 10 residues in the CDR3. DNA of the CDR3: TGTGCCAGCAGTGAAGTTACGCAGTATTTT. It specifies CASSEVTQYF.